Presented here are 24 T cell receptor beta chains from one specimen sequenced in a study of cytomegalovirus exposure and HLA in healthy donors. PCR employed 60 Vbeta and 13 Jbeta primers. TCRdb keeps only in-frame clones here, not all; method: immunoSEQ multiplex PCR. Altogether under 150,000 clones are present, around 70% being singletons, with the ten largest covering about 3.1%. Sequencing used PBMCs. Source of these receptors: a human donor in good health.

This clone was recorded once. The chain recombines TRBV4-1 with TRBJ2-5; 10 bases map to TRBD2. The V segment lost 4 bases and the J segment 5 bases; nucleotides outside the gene matches: 10. This CDR3 comprises 16 residues. The germline gives CDR1 MGHRA, CDR2 YSYEKL. As DNA, the CDR3 is TGCGCCAGCAGCCCCTGGGGGCTAGCGGGAGTCGAGACCCAGTACTTC. Amino acids: CASSPWGLAGVETQYF.

As for this clone: In the same sample, other DNA sequences code for this CDR3. The CDR3 DNA reads TGCGCCAGCAGCTTGGGACTAGCAGCCGATACGCAGTATTTT. The encoded protein is CASSLGLAADTQYF. The chain carries TRBV5-1 and TRBJ2-3, with 7 nucleotides matching TRBD2. Germline-derived CDR1 and CDR2 are SGHRS and YFSETQ. V dropped 0 bases and J dropped 6; count of bases not matched to a gene: 4. The CDR3 totals 14 residues.

The chain uses TRBV28 and TRBJ1-2; 9 bases fit TRBD1. Germline CDR1 reads MDHEN; CDR2 reads SYDVKM. This CDR3 region has 16 residues. With 5 bases clipped from V and 2 bases from J, the junction kept 9 bases outside the gene matches. In nucleotides, the CDR3 is TGTGCCAGCAGTCCTCCGGGACAGGGTGCGAACTATGGCTACACCTTC. Residues: CASSPPGQGANYGYTF.

The CDR3 sequence is CASRWGDQPQHF. The CDR3 DNA reads TGTGCCAGTAGATGGGGGGATCAGCCCCAGCATTTT. V usage is TRBV19 and J usage is TRBJ1-5, with D perhaps matching TRBD1 (5 bases). The V gene's germline CDR1 is LNHDA and CDR2 SQIVND (reference sequence). V was shortened by 6 bases and J by 5 bases, with 8 bases between the two germline ends. The CDR3 is made up of 12 amino acids.

In its sample, this clone was seen once. The chain joins TRBV18 to TRBJ1-2, with 9 bases matching TRBD1. The germline CDR1 and CDR2 sequences are KGHSH and LQKENI. CDR3 length: 15 residues. V was clipped by 6 bases and J by 2 bases; unmatched bases: 7. The CDR3 region has the DNA TGTGCCAGCTCGGGGCCGGGACAGGGCAACTATGGCTACACCTTC. Translating it yields CASSGPGQGNYGYTF.

This clone occurred once. The genes are TRBV29-1 and TRBJ1-1; D unclear. Germline CDR1 and CDR2: SQVTM and ANQGSEA. The V gene lost 7 bases and the J gene lost 3 bases, with 15 bases spanning the gap. This CDR3 has 13 residues. The CDR3 reads CSAEPRLYTEAFF. The CDR3 nucleotides read TGCAGCGCTGAGCCCAGGTTATACACTGAAGCTTTCTTT.

The V and J genes are TRBV19 and TRBJ1-1, with TRBD1 matching 9 bases. The CDR3 covers 16 residues. J gave up 2 bases and V 5 bases, and 9 bases lay outside the gene matches. Germline V CDR1 and CDR2: LNHDA, SQIVND (reference sequence). The CDR3 DNA sequence: TGTGCCAGTAGTGGGCATCGGACAGGGGTAAACACTGAAGCTTTCTTT. Translating it yields CASSGHRTGVNTEAFF.

This chain links TRBV11-3 with TRBJ2-2, with D maybe TRBD1 (6 bases). Germline-derived CDR1 and CDR2 are SGHNT and YENEEA. Trimming stripped 9 bases from V and 4 bases from J, with 18 bases between. The CDR3 consists of 15 residues. The CDR3 sequence: CASSQAGVATGELFF. The CDR3 DNA sequence: TGTGCCAGTTCGCAGGCAGGGGTGGCCACCGGGGAGCTGTTTTTT.

The chain is built from TRBV7-9 and TRBJ1-4; no definite D call. Per germline, CDR1 SEHNR and CDR2 FQNEAQ (reference sequence). The V gene lost 0 bases and the J gene lost 3 bases, with 11 bases spanning the gap. This CDR3 has 16 amino acids. CDR3 coding DNA: TGTGCCAGCAGCTTAGCGCCGGGAGGGCCTAATGAAAAACTGTTTTTT. It is translated as CASSLAPGGPNEKLFF.

The chain uses TRBV29-1 and TRBJ2-4; 8 bases are a match to TRBD1. The germline gives CDR1 SQVTM, CDR2 ANQGSEA. The V and J ends lost 0 bases and 4 bases, in that order; junction bases with no gene match: 8. The CDR3 extends over 16 amino acids. The CDR3 nucleotides read TGCAGCGTTGAAGATCAGGACGACAGGGGTAAAAACATTCAGTACTTC. Translating gives CSVEDQDDRGKNIQYF.

This clone was seen a handful of times. The chain is built from TRBV7-3 and TRBJ2-1; the match to TRBD1 covers 8 bases. The CDR3 length is 14 residues. Trimming at V came to 2 bases and at J to 8 bases, leaving 5 bases not matched to a gene. Germline lookup yields CDR1 SGHTA and CDR2 FQGTGA. Written as DNA, the CDR3 is TGTGCCAGCAGCTTATATTCAGGGGGCGATGAGCAGTTCTTC. Its translation: CASSLYSGGDEQFF.

This clone appeared a single time. The chain employs TRBV30 and TRBJ2-7; possible D gene TRBD1, 6 bases. CDR3 length: 15 amino acids. V lost 4 bases to trimming and J lost 3 bases, with 19 bases between them. In germline, CDR1 is GTSNPN, CDR2 SVGIG (reference sequence). In DNA, the CDR3 is TGTGCCTGGAAACAGGACAGAGGGAACGGCTACGAGCAGTACTTC. Amino acids: CAWKQDRGNGYEQYF.

The chain joins TRBV19 to TRBJ2-3, with 7 bases aligning to TRBD2. J gave up 2 bases and V 3 bases, and 8 bases lay outside the gene matches. This CDR3 contains 16 residues. Germline V gives CDR1 LNHDA, CDR2 SQIVND (reference sequence). The DNA of the CDR3 is TGTGCCAGTAGTATTTCGTCGGGGGGACTCACAGATACGCAGTATTTT. Translation: CASSISSGGLTDTQYF.

This clone has a single count. The gene calls are TRBV19 and TRBJ1-6, with no clear D. Trimming left V 6 bases short and J 2 bases short, with 14 bases between. The germline V gene has CDR1 LNHDA and CDR2 SQIVND (reference sequence). The CDR3 runs 16 residues. CDR3 sequence reads: CASRRHEEAYNSPLHF. The CDR3 region has the DNA TGTGCCAGTAGGCGACATGAGGAGGCCTATAATTCACCCCTCCACTTT.

V usage is TRBV19 and J usage is TRBJ1-2; D is perhaps TRBD1 (6 bases). With 6 bases removed from V and 3 bases from J, the gap between germline ends came to 8 bases. Germline V gene sequence: CDR1 LNHDA, CDR2 SQIVND (reference sequence). This CDR3 has 12 amino acids. The CDR3: CASRNRDYGYTF. The DNA of the CDR3 is TGTGCCAGTAGAAACAGGGACTATGGCTACACCTTC.

This clone has just a few counts. The chain carries TRBV9 and TRBJ2-1; D gene ambiguous. The V end was cut by 3 bases, the J end by 3 bases, with 13 bases between. The germline V gene has CDR1 SGDLS and CDR2 YYNGEE. The CDR3 has 15 amino acids. The CDR3 nucleotides are TGTGCCAGCAGCGGGGTTTTGTCAGGCTACAATGAGCAGTTCTTC. Protein product: CASSGVLSGYNEQFF.

This clone has just a few counts. The chain has TRBV4-3 and TRBJ1-2; TRBD1 aligns across 8 bases. V was pared by 2 bases and J by 7 bases, with 6 bases of the junction left unmatched. From germline, CDR1 is LGHNA and CDR2 YSLEER. The CDR3 runs to 14 residues. CDR3 nucleotide sequence: TGCGCCAGCAGCCAACTTCAGGGGGCTTCTGGCTACACCTTC. This translates into CASSQLQGASGYTF.

The chain employs TRBV18 and TRBJ1-2, with D possibly matching TRBD1 (5 bases). The CDR3 totals 14 residues. The germline gives CDR1 KGHSH, CDR2 LQKENI. With 2 bases removed from V and 4 bases from J, the gap between germline ends came to 11 bases. The CDR3 reads CASSPGRQGYGYTF. The CDR3 DNA reads as TGTGCCAGCTCACCAGGGCGGCAGGGCTATGGCTACACCTTC.

This clone was counted only a few times. The rearrangement joins TRBV9 to TRBJ2-1; TRBD2 is a possible D gene (7 bases). The CDR3 runs to 16 residues. Germline CDR1 SGDLS, CDR2 YYNGEE. V was clipped by 4 bases and J by 10 bases, with 24 bases between them. CDR3 nucleotides: TGTGCCAGCAGCCCTTATGCGGGGGCCGCTGGTGGGGAGCAGTTCTTC. Encoded protein: CASSPYAGAAGGEQFF.

This sequence joins TRBV5-1 and TRBJ1-1; a possible D gene is TRBD1 (6 bases). The V end was cut by 4 bases, the J end by 4 bases, with 23 bases between. The length of the CDR3 is 17 residues. Germline V gene data show CDR1 as SGHRS and CDR2 as YFSETQ. CDR3 DNA sequence: TGCGCCAGCAGCCGCGAGGCCGCAGGGGTGGGATTCACTGAAGCTTTCTTT. It yields the protein CASSREAAGVGFTEAFF.

A few counts support this clone. This rearrangement joins TRBV7-3 to TRBJ2-2, with D tentatively TRBD1 (6 bases). The ends were cut back, 5 bases at V and 5 bases at J, with 12 bases in the middle. The length of the CDR3 is 14 residues. Germline V gene sequence: CDR1 SGHTA, CDR2 FQGTGA. For the CDR3, the DNA is TGTGCCAGCAGCACCCACAGGGAGACCGGGGAGCTGTTTTTT. Translating gives CASSTHRETGELFF.

This clone was seen a handful of times. This chain uses TRBV7-3 with TRBJ2-2; 12 nucleotides line up with TRBD2. The CDR3 extends over 16 amino acids. CDR1 SGHTA and CDR2 FQGTGA come from the germline V gene. V lost 2 bases to trimming and J lost 5 bases; unmatched junction nucleotides: 3. CDR3 protein: CASSLGLAGRTGELFF. CDR3 nucleotide sequence: TGTGCCAGCAGCTTAGGACTAGCGGGAAGGACCGGGGAGCTGTTTTTT.

CDR3 in DNA: TGCGCCAGCAGCTTGGAGCCAGGGAAATCCTACAATGAGCAGTTCTTC. As protein: CASSLEPGKSYNEQFF. This chain links TRBV5-1 with TRBJ2-1; TRBD1 is a possible D gene (5 bases). V lost 0 bases and J lost 1, with 11 bases in between. Germline loops: CDR1 SGHRS, CDR2 YFSETQ. This CDR3 has 16 residues.

This sequence joins TRBV4-2 and TRBJ2-7; 15 bases are a match to TRBD2. CDR1 is LGHNA and CDR2 is YNFKEQ in the germline V gene. The CDR3 is 19 residues long. Trimming at V came to 0 bases and at J to 2 bases, leaving 8 bases not matched to a gene. The CDR3 sequence: CASSQEPPGLAGGTYEQYF. Here the CDR3 DNA reads TGTGCCAGCAGCCAAGAGCCTCCGGGACTAGCGGGAGGAACCTACGAGCAGTACTTC.